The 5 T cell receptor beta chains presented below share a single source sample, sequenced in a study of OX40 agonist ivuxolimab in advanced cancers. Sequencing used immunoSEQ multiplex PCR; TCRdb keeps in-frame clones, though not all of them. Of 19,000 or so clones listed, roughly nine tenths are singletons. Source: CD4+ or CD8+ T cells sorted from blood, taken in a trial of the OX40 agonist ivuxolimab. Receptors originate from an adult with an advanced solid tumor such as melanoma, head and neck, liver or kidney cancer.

As DNA, the CDR3 is TGTGCCAGCCAGTGGGGGGCGAACACCGGGGAGCTGTTTTTT. It yields the protein CASQWGANTGELFF. V usage is TRBV11-1 and J usage is TRBJ2-2; possible D gene TRBD2, 6 bases. The V and J ends lost 8 bases and 0 bases respectively, with 10 bases between them. The CDR3 has 14 residues. Germline V gene sequence: CDR1 SGHAT, CDR2 FQDESV (reference sequence).

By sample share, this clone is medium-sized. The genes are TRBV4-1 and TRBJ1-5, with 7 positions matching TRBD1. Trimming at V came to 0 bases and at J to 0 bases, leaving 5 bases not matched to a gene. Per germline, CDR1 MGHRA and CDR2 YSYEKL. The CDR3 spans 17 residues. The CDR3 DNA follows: TGCGCCAGCAGCCAAGACGACAGGGCCTATAGCAATCAGCCCCAGCATTTT. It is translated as CASSQDDRAYSNQPQHF.

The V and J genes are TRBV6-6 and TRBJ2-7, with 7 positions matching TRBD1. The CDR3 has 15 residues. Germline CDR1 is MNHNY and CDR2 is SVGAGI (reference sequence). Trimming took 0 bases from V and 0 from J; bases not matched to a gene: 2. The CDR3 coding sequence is TGTGCCAGCAGTTACTCCGGGACAGCCTCCTACGAGCAGTACTTC. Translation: CASSYSGTASYEQYF.

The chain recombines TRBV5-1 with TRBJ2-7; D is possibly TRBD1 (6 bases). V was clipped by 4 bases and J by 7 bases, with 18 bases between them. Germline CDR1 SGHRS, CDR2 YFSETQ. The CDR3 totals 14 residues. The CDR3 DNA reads TGCGCCAGCAGCCGGGCAGGGGACCCTTGGGAGCAGTACTTC. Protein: CASSRAGDPWEQYF.

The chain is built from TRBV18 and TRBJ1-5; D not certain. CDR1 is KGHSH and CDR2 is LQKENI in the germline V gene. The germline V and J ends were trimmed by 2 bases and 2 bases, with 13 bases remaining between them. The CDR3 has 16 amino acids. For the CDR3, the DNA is TGTGCCAGCTCACCAGAACGGGTGTTAGGCAATCAGCCCCAGCATTTT. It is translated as CASSPERVLGNQPQHF.